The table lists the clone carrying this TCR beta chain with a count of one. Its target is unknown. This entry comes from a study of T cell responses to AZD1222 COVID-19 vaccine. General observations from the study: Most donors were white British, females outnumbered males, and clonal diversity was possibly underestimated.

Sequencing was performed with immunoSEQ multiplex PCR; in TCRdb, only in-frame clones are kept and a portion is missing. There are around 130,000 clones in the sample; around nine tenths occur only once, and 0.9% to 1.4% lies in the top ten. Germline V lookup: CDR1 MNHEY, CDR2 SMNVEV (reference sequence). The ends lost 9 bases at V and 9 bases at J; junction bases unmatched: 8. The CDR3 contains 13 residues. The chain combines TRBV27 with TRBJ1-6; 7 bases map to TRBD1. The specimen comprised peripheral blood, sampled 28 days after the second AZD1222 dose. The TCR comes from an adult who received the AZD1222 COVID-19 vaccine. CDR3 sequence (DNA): TGTGCCAGTGGGGACAGTGGGACTTCACCCCTCCACTTT. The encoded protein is CASGDSGTSPLHF.